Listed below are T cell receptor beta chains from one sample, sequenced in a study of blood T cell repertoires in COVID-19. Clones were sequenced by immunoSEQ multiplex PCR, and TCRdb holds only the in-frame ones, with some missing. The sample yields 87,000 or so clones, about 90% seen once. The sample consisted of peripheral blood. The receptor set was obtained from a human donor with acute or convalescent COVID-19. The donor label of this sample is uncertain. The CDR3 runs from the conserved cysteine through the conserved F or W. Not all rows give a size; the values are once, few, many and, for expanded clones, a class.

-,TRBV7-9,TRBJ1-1,CASSPDGQGATEAFF
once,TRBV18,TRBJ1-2,CASSPEGSNYGYTF
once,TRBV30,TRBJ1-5,CAWSAGVGAYNQPQHF
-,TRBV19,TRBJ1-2,CASSSRTGTGTNYGYTF
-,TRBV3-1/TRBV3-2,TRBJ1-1,CASSQDGGVTEAFF
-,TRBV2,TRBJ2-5,CASLAGGRETQYF
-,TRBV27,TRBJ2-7,CASSLLAGGHEQYF
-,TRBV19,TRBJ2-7,CASSIVSGGLRHEQYF
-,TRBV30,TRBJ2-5,CAWTHREETQYF
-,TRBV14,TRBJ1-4,CASSQALNEKLFF
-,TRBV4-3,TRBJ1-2,CASSHPDSYGYTF
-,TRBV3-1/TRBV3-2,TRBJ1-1,CASSQDRRGAFF
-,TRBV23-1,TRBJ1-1,CASRRGGRNTEAFF
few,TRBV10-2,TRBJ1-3,CASSGGQGTGNTIYF
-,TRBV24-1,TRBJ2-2,CATSDSRDRETGELFF
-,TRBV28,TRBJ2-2,CASSLAGARGTGELFF
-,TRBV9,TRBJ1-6,CASSVQGNSPLHF
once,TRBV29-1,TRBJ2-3,CSGRLALSTDTQYF
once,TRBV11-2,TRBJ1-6,CASSNTRLHF
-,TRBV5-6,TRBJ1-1,CASSTDRATEAFF
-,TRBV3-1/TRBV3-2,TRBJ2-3,CASSQDGRDTQYF
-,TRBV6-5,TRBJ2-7,CASSGRAYEQYF
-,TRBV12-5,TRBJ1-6,CASGLDRLGGGLHF
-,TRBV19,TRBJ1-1,CASSIRRVDSRNTEAFF
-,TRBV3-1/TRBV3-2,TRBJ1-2,CASSPTLWDSNYGYTF
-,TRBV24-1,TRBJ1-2,CATSATGTAYGYTF
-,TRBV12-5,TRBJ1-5,CASALRAGQPQHF
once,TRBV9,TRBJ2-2,CASSVQGGTGELFF
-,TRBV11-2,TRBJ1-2,CASSQTGRNGYTF
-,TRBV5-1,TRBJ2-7,CASSRDRFYEQYF
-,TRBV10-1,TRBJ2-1,CASSERVDKGFGGSEQFF
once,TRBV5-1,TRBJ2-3,CASSPHPIGESTDTQYF
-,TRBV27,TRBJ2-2,CASSYDRGHPPNTGELFF
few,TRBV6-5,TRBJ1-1,CASEAVEAFF
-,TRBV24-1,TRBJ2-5,CATSDLQGARETQYF
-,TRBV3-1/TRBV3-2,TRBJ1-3,CASSQGRSSGNTIYF
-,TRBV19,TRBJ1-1,CASISLRGTEAFF
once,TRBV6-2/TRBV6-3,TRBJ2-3,CASSAAGRGSTDTQYF
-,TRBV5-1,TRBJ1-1,CASSSSGSTEAFF
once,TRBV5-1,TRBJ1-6,CASSDRDSPLHF